The 20 T cell receptor beta chains below all came from one sample that was sequenced in a study of T cell repertoires in cytomegalovirus infection. In TCRdb, the reads were re-called with MiXCR into one record per CDR3 protein. The table includes 230,000 or so distinct CDR3 sequences, approximately 17% detected once. Material for sequencing was CD8+ T cells from PBMCs. The receptors stem from a human donor in good health (CMV status not recorded). Some clones in this sample may be carry-over from other donors' samples.

The V and J genes are TRBV29-1 and TRBJ2-6; 9 bases are shared with TRBD1. This CDR3 is built from 16 residues. Germline V CDR1 and CDR2: SQVTM, ANQGSEA. With 6 bases clipped from V and 0 bases from J, the junction kept 6 bases outside the gene matches. The CDR3 sequence is CSVSDRGRSGANVLTF. CDR3 DNA: TGCAGCGTCTCGGACAGGGGACGCTCTGGGGCCAACGTCCTGACTTTC.

This clonotype was observed at least ten times. The chain joins TRBV7-2 to TRBJ2-1; D perhaps matches TRBD2 (7 bases). Germline V lookup: CDR1 SGHTA, CDR2 FQGNSA. The CDR3 is 17 residues long. Between the trimmed V and J ends, which lost 0 bases and 2 bases, there was a span of 14 bases. The CDR3 coding sequence is TGTGCCAGCAGCTTAGCTACGGGGGGCCCCCCCTACAATGAGCAGTTCTTC. It yields the protein CASSLATGGPPYNEQFF.

This chain links TRBV5-4 with TRBJ1-2; tentatively, D is TRBD1 (5 bases). V lost 3 bases to trimming and J lost 4 bases, with 13 bases between them. The germline CDR1 and CDR2 sequences are SGHNT and YYREEE (reference sequence). The CDR3 extends over 14 amino acids. The CDR3 sequence: CASSYPGRTYGYTF. In DNA, the CDR3 is TGTGCCAGCAGCTATCCGGGACGAACCTATGGCTACACCTTC.

V usage is TRBV19 and J usage is TRBJ1-5, with 9 bases aligning to TRBD1. Germline CDR1 reads LNHDA; CDR2 reads SQIVND (reference sequence). The CDR3 extends over 15 amino acids. J was trimmed by 6 bases and V by 5 bases; bases with no gene match: 8. CDR3 protein: CASSGDRAAGQPQHF. DNA for the CDR3: TGTGCCAGTAGTGGGGACAGGGCGGCCGGTCAGCCCCAGCATTTT.

This clonotype has a handful of counts. This chain joins TRBV12-3 or TRBV12-4 and TRBJ2-7, with a possible D match to TRBD2 (5 bases). CDR3 length: 15 residues. V lost 1 base, J lost 0 bases, and 10 bases lay in between. The CDR3 sequence is CASSLVVGVSYEQYF. The CDR3 region has the DNA TGTGCCAGCAGTTTAGTGGTCGGGGTCTCCTACGAGCAGTACTTC.

This clonotype came up a few times. The chain combines TRBV5-4 with TRBJ2-1, with 10 bases identical to TRBD1. J was trimmed by 7 bases and V by 0 bases; bases with no gene match: 4. The V gene's germline CDR1 is SGHNT and CDR2 YYREEE (reference sequence). The CDR3 length is 15 residues. The CDR3 region is CASSLDPGQGNEQFF. The DNA for the CDR3 is TGTGCCAGCAGCTTGGATCCGGGACAGGGGAATGAGCAGTTCTTC. The full variable domain, in which reference TRBV5-4 and TRBJ2-1 provide the parts outside the CDR3, is ETGVTQSPTHLIKTRGQQVTLRCSSQSGHNTVSWYQQALGQGPQFIFQYYREEENGRGNFPPRFSGLQFPNYSSELNVNALELDDSALYLCASSLDPGQGNEQFFGPGTRLTVL.

This clonotype was observed at least ten times. This chain uses TRBV5-1 with TRBJ2-3; 11 bases align to TRBD2. CDR3 length equals 16 residues. The J segment lost 2 bases and the V segment lost 4 bases, leaving 6 bases of the junction unmatched. From germline, CDR1 is SGHRS and CDR2 YFSETQ. CDR3 in amino acids: CASSLGTSGFTDTQYF. CDR3 DNA sequence: TGCGCCAGCAGCCTCGGGACTAGCGGTTTCACAGATACGCAGTATTTT.

The sample holds a few counts of this clonotype. The chain joins TRBV10-3 to TRBJ2-1; 7 positions match TRBD1. Germline V gives CDR1 ENHRY, CDR2 SYGVKD. The V segment lost 7 bases and the J segment 4 bases; nucleotides outside the gene matches: 19. The CDR3 is 18 amino acids. The CDR3 region is CAITNILGTEIRYNEQFF. The CDR3 DNA sequence: TGTGCCATCACCAACATCCTCGGGACAGAGATAAGATACAATGAGCAGTTCTTC.

The CDR3 bases are TGTGCCAGCAGCTCAACTGAGGGGGCTAACTATGGCTACACCTTC. It codes for CASSSTEGANYGYTF. This sequence joins TRBV11-2 and TRBJ1-2; D possibly corresponds to TRBD1 (6 bases). The germline CDR1 and CDR2 sequences are SGHAT and FQNNGV. There are 15 residues in the CDR3. V was pared by 4 bases and J by 0 bases, with 12 bases between.

This chain connects TRBV5-5 to TRBJ2-7, with 7 bases lining up with TRBD1. Germline CDR1 SGHKS, CDR2 YYEKEE (reference sequence). CDR3 length: 16 amino acids. The trim removed 5 bases at V and 4 bases at J, leaving 15 bases unmatched. In DNA, the CDR3 is TGTGCCAGCAGTTCGCAGACCGGGACAGCCTTATACGAGCAGTACTTC. Translated: CASSSQTGTALYEQYF.

This clonotype has a count of ten or more. This chain connects TRBV25-1 to TRBJ2-7; possibly TRBD1 for D (5 bases). The CDR3 loop spans 14 amino acids. Trimming took off 3 bases at V and 4 bases at J, with 13 bases between the two ends. The germline CDR1 and CDR2 sequences are MGHDK and SYGVNS. Here the CDR3 reads CASSDQGQSYEQYF. CDR3 nucleotide sequence: TGTGCCAGCAGTGATCAGGGCCAGTCGTACGAGCAGTACTTC.

This clonotype was counted at least ten times. V is TRBV7-6 and J is TRBJ2-1; unclear D gene. The germline V gene has CDR1 SGHVS and CDR2 FNYEAQ. The V end was cut by 5 bases, the J end by 10 bases, with 15 bases between. This CDR3 region has 13 residues. In nucleotides, the CDR3 is TGTGCCAGCAGCATAAGGATTGGCGACGAGCAGTTCTTC. This codes for CASSIRIGDEQFF.

This rearrangement joins TRBV27 to TRBJ1-1, with a possible D match to TRBD1 (5 bases). V gave up 5 bases and J gave up 0 bases, with 19 bases separating them. Germline CDR1 and CDR2: MNHEY and SMNVEV (reference sequence). The CDR3 has 17 residues. Written as DNA, the CDR3 is TGTGCCAGCAGTGCTCGGGGTAGGGGAAATATGAACACTGAAGCTTTCTTT. It encodes CASSARGRGNMNTEAFF.

This clonotype came up a few times. This chain connects TRBV24-1 to TRBJ2-1; 8 nucleotides match TRBD1. The CDR3 loop spans 15 amino acids. Trimming at V came to 3 bases and at J to 6 bases, leaving 6 bases not matched to a gene. Germline assignment: CDR1 KGHDR and CDR2 SFDVKD. CDR3 sequence reads: CATSDGWTGINEQFF. The DNA of the CDR3 is TGTGCCACCAGTGATGGCTGGACAGGGATCAATGAGCAGTTCTTC.

In its sample, this clonotype was seen many times. The chain recombines TRBV7-6 with TRBJ1-1; 7 bases fit TRBD1. After removal of 4 bases from V and 11 bases from J, the junction contained 7 bases not matched to a gene. Germline V gives CDR1 SGHVS, CDR2 FNYEAQ. The CDR3 length is 12 residues. The CDR3 DNA is TGTGCCAGCAGCTCAGGACAGGTGGGGGCTTTCTTT. Its protein product is CASSSGQVGAFF.

Notes on this clonotype: The final CDR3 position lacks the conserved phenylalanine or tryptophan, pointing to a likely read error. The chain couples TRBV29-1 to TRBJ1-2; no firm D call. Trimming removed 4 bases from V and 4 bases from J, with 10 bases in between. The CDR3 sequence is 12 residues long. Germline CDR1 reads SQVTM; CDR2 reads ANQGSEA. CDR3 loop: CSVGAALYGYTS. In DNA form, the CDR3 reads TGCAGCGTTGGGGCCGCCCTCTATGGCTACACCTCC.

The chain uses TRBV7-2 and TRBJ2-2; D ambiguous. This CDR3 region has 12 residues. The germline V gene has CDR1 SGHTA and CDR2 FQGNSA. The V end was cut by 3 bases, the J end by 9 bases, with 8 bases between. In nucleotides, the CDR3 is TGTGCCAGCAGCTTCAATGGCTGGGAGCTGTTTTTT. This gives the protein CASSFNGWELFF. Full variable domain (missing parts from reference TRBV7-2 and TRBJ2-2): GAGVSQSPSNKVTEKGKDVELRCDPISGHTALYWYRQSLGQGLEFLIYFQGNSAPDKSGLPSDRFSAERTGGSVSTLTIQRTQQEDSAVYLCASSFNGWELFFGEGSRLTVL.

The chain uses TRBV4-1 and TRBJ2-1; 8 bases match TRBD2. CDR3 size: 13 residues. Looked up from germline, CDR1 is MGHRA and CDR2 is YSYEKL. V was clipped by 4 bases and J by 5 bases; unmatched bases: 1. CDR3 sequence reads: CASSPGGDNEQFF. In nucleotides, the CDR3 is TGCGCCAGCAGCCCCGGGGGGGACAATGAGCAGTTCTTC.

The genes are TRBV28 and TRBJ1-1, with TRBD1 as a possible D gene (6 bases). With 3 bases removed from V and 4 bases from J, the gap between germline ends came to 12 bases. The CDR3 is made up of 14 amino acids. Germline CDR1 reads MDHEN; CDR2 reads SYDVKM. The CDR3 is CASSFRTEVTEAFF. The CDR3 DNA is TGTGCCAGCAGTTTCCGGACAGAAGTCACTGAAGCTTTCTTT.

This clonotype has only a few counts. A much larger clonotype is one base distant, so this may be a read error. The rearrangement joins TRBV12-3 or TRBV12-4 to TRBJ2-1; TRBD1 matches 9 bases. This CDR3 contains 15 residues. V shed 10 bases and J 3 bases; nucleotides not matched to a gene: 10. The CDR3: CANNPGTGIYNEQFF. In DNA, the CDR3 is TGTGCCAACAACCCCGGGACAGGGATCTACAATGAGCAGTTCTTC.